Here is one T cell receptor beta chain with its context. It lacks a known antigen. Qualities for individual bases were not recorded, and no much larger clone is one base off. The data are from a study of identical twins (dated by TCRdb to the mid-2010s). At the level of the whole study: To test whether fetal clonotypes persist, this study deep-sequenced TCR alpha and beta repertoires from monozygotic twins, from unrelated adults of various ages, and from cord blood. To rule out contamination, the twin experiments were replicated at different times with different library preparation protocols.

Only healthy Caucasian donors were included. Miltenyi CD45RO+ enrichment and human naive T-cell isolation kits were used to isolate memory (CD45RO+) and naive T cells from PBMC. Study-level results and caveats: Because the same donors could not be followed over many years, the conclusions depended on cross-sectional statistical analysis. Fewer insertions were carried by abundant cord blood beta clonotypes; a weaker similar trend was observed in young adult naive repertoires, while no such trend was observed in memory repertoires. A weaker excess of twin sharing was found in beta out-of-frame sequences because the signal-to-noise ratio was lowered by fewer shared sequences. Compared with coincidental sharing between unrelated individuals, out-of-frame TCR alpha sequences shared between twins had an excess of sequences with low generation probability. In monozygotic twins, recombination models systematically underestimated out-of-frame TCR alpha sharing, but the models matched the sharing seen between unrelated individuals. Invariant T cells such as MAIT and iNKT could partly confound zero-insertion analyses, although diverse VJ usage argued against such confounding for most clonotypes.

The germline V gene (reference sequence) yields DFQATT for CDR1 and SNEGSKA for CDR2. V is pared back by 3 bases and J by 0 bases, with 12 bases lying between the germline termini. Inclusive of the bounding cysteine and phenylalanine, the CDR3 is 15 residues long. CDR3 DNA only is kept here, 45 bases in frame from base 1. To prepare the library, 5' RACE was applied. Sequencing was performed on an Illumina HiSeq 2000. Template switching introduced a universal primer binding site; the final cDNA contained a unique molecular identifier, enabling accurate counting of TCR cDNA molecules. First-strand cDNA for TCR alpha and beta chains was synthesized from specific primers in the conserved constant-segment region. Each cDNA library was double barcoded, with a SMART-Mk sample barcode plus Illumina barcodes, to control for contamination. TruSeq adapter sequences along with Illumina sample barcodes were introduced in two successive PCR steps. The Illumina HiSeq platform was used with custom primers to sequence TCR alpha and beta cDNA libraries. In the paper's pipeline: Unique molecular identifiers were extracted from raw reads with MiGEC, and CDR3 positions were determined with MiXCR. Recombination models were inferred per individual with the repgenHMM and IGoR tools using an EM algorithm. The analysis of shared clonotypes was done with the tcR package in R, with sharing normalized by the product of cloneset sizes. Out-of-frame nonproductive sequences were analyzed to study raw recombination free of thymic and clonal selection effects. TCRdb itself trimmed the public reads at Q25 with fastp, ran MiXCR and retained productive beta chains. Rows are unified per CDR3 protein, each entry keeping the most common DNA and genes. TCRdb's processing, not the authors' own work, is the source of the V and J calls. Recorded for this sample are fewer than 250,000 distinct CDR3 sequences; around 10% of them occurred a single time. Together, the top ten hold 5% to 6% of the sample.

The sample taken for sequencing was memory (CD45RO+) T cells sorted from blood. The cell subset or site label, as the study defines it: CD45RO+ enriched T cells. This chain is built from TRBV20-1 and TRBJ1-5; TRBD1 is perhaps the D gene, given 6 matching bases. The clonotype was recovered from a woman under 30 in good health. The nucleotides read TGCAGTGCTAGCCATCGACAGGATAGCAATCAGCCCCAGCATTTT. Its product reads: CSASHRQDSNQPQHF.